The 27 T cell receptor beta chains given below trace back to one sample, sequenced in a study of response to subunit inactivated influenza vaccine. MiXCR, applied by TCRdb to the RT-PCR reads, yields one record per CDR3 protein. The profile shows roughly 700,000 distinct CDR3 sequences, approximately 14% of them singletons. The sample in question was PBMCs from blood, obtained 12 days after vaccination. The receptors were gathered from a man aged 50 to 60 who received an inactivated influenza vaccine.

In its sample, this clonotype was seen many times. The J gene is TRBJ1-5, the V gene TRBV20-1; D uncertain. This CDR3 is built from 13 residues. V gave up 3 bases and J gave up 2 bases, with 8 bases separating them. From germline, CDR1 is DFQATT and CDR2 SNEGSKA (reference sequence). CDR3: CSARRPRNQPQHF. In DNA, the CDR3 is TGCAGTGCTAGGAGACCCCGCAATCAGCCCCAGCATTTT.

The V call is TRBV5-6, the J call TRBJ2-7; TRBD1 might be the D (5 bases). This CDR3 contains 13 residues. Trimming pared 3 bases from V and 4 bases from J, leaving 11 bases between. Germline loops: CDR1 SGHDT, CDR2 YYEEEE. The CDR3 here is CASSWQGRYEQYF. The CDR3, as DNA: TGTGCCAGCAGCTGGCAGGGTAGGTACGAGCAGTACTTC.

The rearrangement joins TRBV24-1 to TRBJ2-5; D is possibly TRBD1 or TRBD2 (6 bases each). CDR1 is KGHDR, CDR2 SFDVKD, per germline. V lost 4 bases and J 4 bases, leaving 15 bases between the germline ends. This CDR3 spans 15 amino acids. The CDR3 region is CATSERDNRGETQYF. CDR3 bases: TGTGCCACCAGTGAGCGGGACAACCGGGGAGAGACCCAGTACTTC.

This chain's CDR3 is CASSLDRVDNEQFF. CDR3 sequence (DNA): TGTGCCAGCAGCTTAGATCGGGTGGACAATGAGCAGTTCTTC. V and J are TRBV11-3 and TRBJ2-1, with no clear D. CDR1 SGHNT and CDR2 YENEEA come from the germline V gene. V gave up 0 bases and J gave up 5 bases, with 8 bases separating them. The CDR3 extends over 14 amino acids.

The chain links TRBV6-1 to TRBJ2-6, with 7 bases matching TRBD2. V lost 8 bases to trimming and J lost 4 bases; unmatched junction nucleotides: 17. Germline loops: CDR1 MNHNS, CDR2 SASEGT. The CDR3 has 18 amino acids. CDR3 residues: CASEPFLAGREGANVLTF. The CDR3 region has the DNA TGTGCCAGCGAACCCTTCCTGGCAGGGAGGGAAGGGGCCAACGTCCTGACTTTC.

CDR3 region: CASSSHLNTVYQETQYF. CDR3 DNA sequence: TGTGCCAGCAGTTCCCACCTAAATACCGTGTACCAAGAGACCCAGTACTTC. V and J are TRBV28 and TRBJ2-5; D is unclear. The CDR3 extends over 17 amino acids. The V end was cut by 4 bases, the J end by 0 bases, with 18 bases between. Germline V lookup: CDR1 MDHEN, CDR2 SYDVKM.

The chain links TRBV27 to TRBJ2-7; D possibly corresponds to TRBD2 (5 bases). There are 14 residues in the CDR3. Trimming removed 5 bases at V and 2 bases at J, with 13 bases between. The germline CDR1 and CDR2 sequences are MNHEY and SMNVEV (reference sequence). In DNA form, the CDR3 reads TGTGCCAGCAGTCCGGGATTGGTCCCCTACGAGCAGTACTTC. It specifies CASSPGLVPYEQYF.

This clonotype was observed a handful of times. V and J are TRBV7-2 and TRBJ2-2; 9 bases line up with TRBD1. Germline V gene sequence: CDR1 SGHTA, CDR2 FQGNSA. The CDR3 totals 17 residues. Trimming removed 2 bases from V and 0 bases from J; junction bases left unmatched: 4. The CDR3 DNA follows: TGTGCCAGCAGCTTAAGAACAGGGGGCACGAACACCGGGGAGCTGTTTTTT. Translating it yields CASSLRTGGTNTGELFF.

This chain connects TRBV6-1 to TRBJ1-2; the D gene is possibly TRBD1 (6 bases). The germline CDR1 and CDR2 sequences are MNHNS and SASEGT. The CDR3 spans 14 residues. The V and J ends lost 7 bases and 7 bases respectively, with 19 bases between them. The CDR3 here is CASTRGGLLSGYTF. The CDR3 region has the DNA TGTGCCAGCACCAGAGGGGGGCTATTAAGTGGCTACACCTTC.

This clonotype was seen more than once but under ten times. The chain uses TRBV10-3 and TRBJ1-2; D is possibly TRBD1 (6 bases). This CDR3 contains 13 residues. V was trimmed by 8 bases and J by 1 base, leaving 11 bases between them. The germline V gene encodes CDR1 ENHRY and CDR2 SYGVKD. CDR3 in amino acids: CAIGTPNNYGYTF. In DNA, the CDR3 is TGTGCCATCGGGACACCTAATAACTATGGCTACACCTTC.

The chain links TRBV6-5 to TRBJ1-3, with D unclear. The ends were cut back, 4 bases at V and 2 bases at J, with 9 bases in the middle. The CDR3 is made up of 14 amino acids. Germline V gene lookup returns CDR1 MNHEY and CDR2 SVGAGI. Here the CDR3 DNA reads TGTGCCAGCAGTTCGGTACAAGCTGGAAACACCATATATTTT. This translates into CASSSVQAGNTIYF.

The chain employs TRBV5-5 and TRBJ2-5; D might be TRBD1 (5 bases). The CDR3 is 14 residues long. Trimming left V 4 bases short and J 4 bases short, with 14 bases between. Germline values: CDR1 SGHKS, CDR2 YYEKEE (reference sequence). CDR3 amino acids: CASSHNDRGETQYF. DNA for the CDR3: TGTGCCAGCAGCCATAACGACAGAGGAGAGACCCAGTACTTC. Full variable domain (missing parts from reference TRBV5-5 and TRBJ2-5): DAGVTQSPTHLIKTRGQQVTLRCSPISGHKSVSWYQQVLGQGPQFIFQYYEKEERGRGNFPDRFSARQFPNYSSELNVNALLLGDSALYLCASSHNDRGETQYFGPGTRLLVL.

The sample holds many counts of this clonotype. The CDR3 loop reads CASSKDISSYNSPLHF. CDR3 sequence (DNA): TGTGCCAGCAGCAAAGATATATCATCCTATAATTCACCCCTCCACTTT. The chain employs TRBV28 and TRBJ1-6; D remains unclear. Trimming took 6 bases from V and 1 from J, leaving 13 bases between them. There are 16 residues in the CDR3. Looked up from germline, CDR1 is MDHEN and CDR2 is SYDVKM.

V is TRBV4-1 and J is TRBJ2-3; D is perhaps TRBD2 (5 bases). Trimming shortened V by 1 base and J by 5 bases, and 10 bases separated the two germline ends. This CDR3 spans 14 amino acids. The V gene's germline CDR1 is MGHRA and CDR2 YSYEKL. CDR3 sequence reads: CASSQGRYGDTQYF. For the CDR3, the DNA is TGCGCCAGCAGCCAAGGGAGGTACGGAGATACGCAGTATTTT.

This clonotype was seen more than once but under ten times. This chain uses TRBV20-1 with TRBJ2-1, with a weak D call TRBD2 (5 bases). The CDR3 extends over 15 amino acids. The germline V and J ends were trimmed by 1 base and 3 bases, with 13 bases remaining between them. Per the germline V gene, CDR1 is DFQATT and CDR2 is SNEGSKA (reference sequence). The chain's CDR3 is CSARAAGSFYNEQFF. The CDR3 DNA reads TGCAGTGCTAGAGCGGCGGGCTCCTTCTACAATGAGCAGTTCTTC.

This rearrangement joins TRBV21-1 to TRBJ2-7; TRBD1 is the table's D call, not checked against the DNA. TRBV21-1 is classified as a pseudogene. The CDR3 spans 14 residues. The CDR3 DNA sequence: TGTGCCAGCAGCAACCGGGACCGTGACTACGAGCAGTACTTC. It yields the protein CASSNRDRDYEQYF.

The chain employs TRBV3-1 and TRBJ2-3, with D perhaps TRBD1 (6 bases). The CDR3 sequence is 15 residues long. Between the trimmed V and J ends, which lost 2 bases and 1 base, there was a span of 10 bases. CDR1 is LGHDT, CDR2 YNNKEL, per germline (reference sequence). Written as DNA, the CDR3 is TGTGCCAGCAGCCAACAGGCAGGGGGCACAGATACGCAGTATTTT. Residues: CASSQQAGGTDTQYF.

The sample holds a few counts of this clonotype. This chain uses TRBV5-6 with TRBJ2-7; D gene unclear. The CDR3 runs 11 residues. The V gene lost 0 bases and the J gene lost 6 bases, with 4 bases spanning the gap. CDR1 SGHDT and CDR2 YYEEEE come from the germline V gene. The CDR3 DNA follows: TGTGCCAGCAGCTTGGGATTCGAGCAGTACTTC. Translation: CASSLGFEQYF.

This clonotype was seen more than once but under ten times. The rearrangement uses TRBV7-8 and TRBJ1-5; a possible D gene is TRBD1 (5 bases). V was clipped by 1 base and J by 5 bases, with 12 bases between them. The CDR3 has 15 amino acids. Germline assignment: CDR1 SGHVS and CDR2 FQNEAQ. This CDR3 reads CASSLGQGWYQPQHF. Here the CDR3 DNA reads TGTGCCAGCAGCTTAGGGCAGGGTTGGTATCAGCCCCAGCATTTT.

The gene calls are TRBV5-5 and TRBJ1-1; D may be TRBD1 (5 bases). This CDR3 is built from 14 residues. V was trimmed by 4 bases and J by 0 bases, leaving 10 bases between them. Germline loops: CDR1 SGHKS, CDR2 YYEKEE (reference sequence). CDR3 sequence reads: CASSQGRLNTEAFF. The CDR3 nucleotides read TGTGCCAGCAGCCAGGGACGTTTGAACACTGAAGCTTTCTTT.

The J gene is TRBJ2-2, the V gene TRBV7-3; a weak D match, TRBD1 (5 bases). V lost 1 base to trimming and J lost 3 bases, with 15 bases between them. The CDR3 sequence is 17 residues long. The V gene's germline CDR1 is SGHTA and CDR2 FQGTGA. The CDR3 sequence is CASSLNSPGADTGELFF. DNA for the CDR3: TGTGCCAGCAGCTTAAATAGTCCTGGGGCGGACACCGGGGAGCTGTTTTTT.

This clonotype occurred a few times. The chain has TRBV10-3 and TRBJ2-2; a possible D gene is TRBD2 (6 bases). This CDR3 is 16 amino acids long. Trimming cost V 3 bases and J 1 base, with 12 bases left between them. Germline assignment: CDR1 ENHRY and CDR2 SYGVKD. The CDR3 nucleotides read TGTGCCATCAGTGACCTTGGCGGGATGAACACCGGGGAGCTGTTTTTT. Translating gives CAISDLGGMNTGELFF.

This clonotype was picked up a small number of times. This CDR3 is CASSQGVGTDTQYF. In DNA form, the CDR3 reads TGCGCCAGCAGCCAGGGGGTTGGCACAGATACGCAGTATTTT. The chain uses TRBV4-1 and TRBJ2-3; D may be TRBD1 or TRBD2 (5 bases each). The CDR3 contains 14 residues. Germline CDR1 is MGHRA and CDR2 is YSYEKL. V gave up 3 bases and J gave up 1 base, with 8 bases separating them.

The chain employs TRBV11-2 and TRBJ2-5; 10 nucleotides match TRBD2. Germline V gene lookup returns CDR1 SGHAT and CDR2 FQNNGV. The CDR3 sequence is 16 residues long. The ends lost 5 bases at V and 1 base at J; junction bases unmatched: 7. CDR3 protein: CASSLGTSALQETQYF. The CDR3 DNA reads TGTGCCAGCAGCCTCGGGACTAGCGCCCTCCAAGAGACCCAGTACTTC.

The CDR3 bases are TGCGCCAGCAGCTTGTTTCAGGGGGGGACAGATACGCAGTATTTT. Translated: CASSLFQGGTDTQYF. The chain links TRBV5-1 to TRBJ2-3; D is tentatively TRBD1 or TRBD2 (7 bases each). Trimming shortened V by 1 base and J by 3 bases, and 12 bases separated the two germline ends. This CDR3 has 15 amino acids. Germline CDR1 is SGHRS and CDR2 is YFSETQ.

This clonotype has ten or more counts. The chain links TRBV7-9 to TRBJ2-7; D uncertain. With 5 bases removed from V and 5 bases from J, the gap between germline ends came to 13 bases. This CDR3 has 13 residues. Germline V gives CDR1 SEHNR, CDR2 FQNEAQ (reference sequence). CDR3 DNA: TGTGCCAGCAGCCTGGACCCGGGTCACGAGCAGTACTTC. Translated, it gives CASSLDPGHEQYF.

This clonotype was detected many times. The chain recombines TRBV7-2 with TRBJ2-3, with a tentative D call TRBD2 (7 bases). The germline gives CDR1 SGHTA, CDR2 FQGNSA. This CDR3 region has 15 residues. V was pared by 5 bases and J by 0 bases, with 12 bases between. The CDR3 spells CASSRGGGSTDTQYF. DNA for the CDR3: TGTGCCAGCAGCCGCGGGGGCGGGAGCACAGATACGCAGTATTTT.